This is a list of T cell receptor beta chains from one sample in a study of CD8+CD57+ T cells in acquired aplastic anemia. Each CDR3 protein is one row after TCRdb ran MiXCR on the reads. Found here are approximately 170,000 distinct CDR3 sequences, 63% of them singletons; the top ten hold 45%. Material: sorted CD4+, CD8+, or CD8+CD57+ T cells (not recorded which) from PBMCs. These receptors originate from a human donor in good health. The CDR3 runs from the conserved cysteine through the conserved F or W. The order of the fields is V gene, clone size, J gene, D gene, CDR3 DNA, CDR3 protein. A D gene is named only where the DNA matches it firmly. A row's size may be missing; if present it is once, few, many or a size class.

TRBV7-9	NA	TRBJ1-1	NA	TGTGCCAGCAGCACCAGAGGTGAAGCTTTCTTT	CASSTRGEAFF
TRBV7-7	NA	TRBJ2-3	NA	TGTGCTAGCAGCTTAGCGGAGAACACAGATACGCAGTATTTT	CASSLAENTDTQYF
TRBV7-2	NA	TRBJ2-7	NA	TGTGCCAGCAGCTTAATTGGGGCAACCTACGAGCAGTACTTC	CASSLIGATYEQYF
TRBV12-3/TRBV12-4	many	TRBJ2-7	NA	TGTGCCAGCAGTTTGGGGGGCGGGACCTCCTACGAGCAGTACTTC	CASSLGGGTSYEQYF
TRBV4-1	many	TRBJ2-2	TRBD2	TGCGCCAGCACAAGGACTAGCGACACCGGGGAGCTGTTTTTT	CASTRTSDTGELFF
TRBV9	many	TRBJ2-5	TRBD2	TGTGCCAGCAGCGACGAACCGGGACTAGCGGGATCCCCCGCCCAGACCCAGTACTTC	CASSDEPGLAGSPAQTQYF
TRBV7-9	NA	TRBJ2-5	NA	TGTGCCAGCAGCCCCTGGGAGCTGTTCGGGGAGACCCAGTACTTC	CASSPWELFGETQYF
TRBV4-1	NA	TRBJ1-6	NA	TGCGCCAGCAGCCAAGAACTCGGGGTCCCAACACCCCTCCACTTT	CASSQELGVPTPLHF
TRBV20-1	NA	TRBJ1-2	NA	TGCAGTGCTAGAAATGAGGGTCCCTATGGCTACACCTTC	CSARNEGPYGYTF
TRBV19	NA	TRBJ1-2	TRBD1	TGTGCCAGTAATTCAGGGGGCCTTGGCTACACCTTC	CASNSGGLGYTF
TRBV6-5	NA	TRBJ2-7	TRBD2	TGTGCCAGCAGTTCAACCGGGACTAGCGGGAACTACGAGCAGTACTTC	CASSSTGTSGNYEQYF
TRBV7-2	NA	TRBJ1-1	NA	TGTGCCAGCAGCTTAGTTCAACGTGGCACTGAAGCTTTCTTT	CASSLVQRGTEAFF
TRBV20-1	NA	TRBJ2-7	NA	TGCAGTGCTAACTGGGCTAGCACCTACGAGCAGTACTTC	CSANWASTYEQYF
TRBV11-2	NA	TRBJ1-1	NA	TGTGCCAGCAGTTATGCCGAAACTGAAGCTTTCTTT	CASSYAETEAFF
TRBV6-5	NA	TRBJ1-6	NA	TGTGCCAGCAGTGAAGTGGGGGTAACGTCACCCCTCCACTTT	CASSEVGVTSPLHF
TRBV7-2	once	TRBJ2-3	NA	TGTGCCAGCAGCTTATTCGACTTGGGGACAGATACGCAGTATTTT	CASSLFDLGTDTQYF
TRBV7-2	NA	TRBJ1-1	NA	TGTGCCAGCAGCTTGGATCCCGCGGGGACTGAAGCTTTCTTT	CASSLDPAGTEAFF
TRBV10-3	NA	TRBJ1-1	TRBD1	TGTGCCATCACCCTCGGGACAGACACTGAAGCTTTCTTT	CAITLGTDTEAFF
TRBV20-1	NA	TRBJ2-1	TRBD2	TGCAGTGCGCTAGCGGTCTACAATGAGCAGTTCTTC	CSALAVYNEQFF
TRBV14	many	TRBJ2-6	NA	TGTGCCAGCAGCCAAGCAGTAACTGGGGCCAACGTCCTGACTTTC	CASSQAVTGANVLTF
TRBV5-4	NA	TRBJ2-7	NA	TGTGCCAGCAGCCTCGGGACTCCTAAAAACGAGCAGTACTTC	CASSLGTPKNEQYF
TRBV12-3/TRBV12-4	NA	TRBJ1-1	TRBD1	TGTGCCAGCAGTTTAGTTGTCGGACAGGGGGCCCTCCTAGGCCAAGCTTTCTTT	CASSLVVGQGALLGQAFF
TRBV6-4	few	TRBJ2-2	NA	TGTGCCAGCAGTGACGCCGGGAACACCGGGGAGCTGTTTTTT	CASSDAGNTGELFF
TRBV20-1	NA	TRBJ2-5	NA	TGCAGTGCTAGATCGGGGCTCCAAGAGACCCAGTACTTC	CSARSGLQETQYF
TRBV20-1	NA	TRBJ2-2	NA	TGCAGTGCTAAAGGGGCGGGACCCGGGGAGCTGTTTTTT	CSAKGAGPGELFF
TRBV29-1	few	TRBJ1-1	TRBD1	TGCAGCGTTGTGGGGACAGGGCCTGGGTTGGAAGCTTTCTTT	CSVVGTGPGLEAFF
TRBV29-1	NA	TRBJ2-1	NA	TGCAGCGCCCGAAGCGGATACAATGAGCAGTTCTTC	CSARSGYNEQFF
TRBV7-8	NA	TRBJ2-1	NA	TGTGCCAGCAGCCGCGACAGTTACTTCTACAATGAGCAGTTCTTC	CASSRDSYFYNEQFF
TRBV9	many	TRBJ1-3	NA	TGTGCCAGCAGCGTGGGGATCTCTTCCCTAAACACCATATATTTT	CASSVGISSLNTIYF
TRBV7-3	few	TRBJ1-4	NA	TGTGCCAGCGATCTAGGCGAAAAACTCTTTTTT	CASDLGEKLFF
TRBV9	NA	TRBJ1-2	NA	TGTGCCAGCAGCGTAGAGGCCTGGGGCTACACCTTC	CASSVEAWGYTF
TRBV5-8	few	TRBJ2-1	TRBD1	TGTGCCAGCAGCTTGAGGACAGGGAGTCGGAATGAGCAGTTCTTC	CASSLRTGSRNEQFF
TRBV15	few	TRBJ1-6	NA	TGTGCCACCAGCTTGGGCTACTCACCCCTCCACTTT	CATSLGYSPLHF
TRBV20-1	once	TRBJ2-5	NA	TGCAGTGCTAGAGCCCGACTGACACGAACGTACCAAGAGACCCAGTACTTC	CSARARLTRTYQETQYF
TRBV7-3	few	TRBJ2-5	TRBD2	TGTGCCAGCAGCTTAAATCCCGGACTAGCCGAGGAGACCCAGTACTTC	CASSLNPGLAEETQYF
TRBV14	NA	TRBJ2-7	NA	TGTGTCAGCAGCGGACAGGCCGGGGGGGAGCAGTCCTTC	CVSSGQAGGEQSF
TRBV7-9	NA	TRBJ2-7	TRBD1	TGTGCCAGCAGCCGGATAGGGACAGGGATCTACGAGCAGTACTTC	CASSRIGTGIYEQYF
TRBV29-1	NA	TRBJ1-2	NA	TGCAGCGTTGCCTCCTTTGAAGGGAGGGACTATGGCTACACCTTC	CSVASFEGRDYGYTF
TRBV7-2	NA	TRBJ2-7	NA	TGTGCCAGCAGCCGTGGACAGAACTACGAGCAGTACTTC	CASSRGQNYEQYF
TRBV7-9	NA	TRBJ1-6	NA	TGTGCCAGCAGCTTGCAGGGGAGTAATTCACCCCTCCACTTT	CASSLQGSNSPLHF
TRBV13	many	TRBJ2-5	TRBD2	TGTGCCAGCAGCTTAAGGCTAGCGGGGGCCCAAGAGACCCAGTACTTC	CASSLRLAGAQETQYF
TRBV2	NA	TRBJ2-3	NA	TGTGCCAGCGGCGAAAGGGTAAAGTATTTT	CASGERVKYF
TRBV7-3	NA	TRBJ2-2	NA	TGTGCCAGCAGCTTAAGCGGGACCCAGACAGGGGAGCTGTTTTTT	CASSLSGTQTGELFF
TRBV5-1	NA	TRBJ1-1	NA	TGCGCCAGCAGCTTGGTAGGGGAGGGTTTCACTGAAGCTTTCTTT	CASSLVGEGFTEAFF
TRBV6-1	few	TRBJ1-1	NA	TGTGCCAGCAGTGAACTGCTTGGTTTCGTCTCCACTGAAGCTTTCTTT	CASSELLGFVSTEAFF
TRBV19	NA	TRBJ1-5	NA	TGTGCCAGTAGCCATACTGGCGGGAATCAGCCCCAGCATTTT	CASSHTGGNQPQHF
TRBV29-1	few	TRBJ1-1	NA	TGCAGCGTTGAAGCCCGGGGGTACACTGAAGCTTTCTTT	CSVEARGYTEAFF
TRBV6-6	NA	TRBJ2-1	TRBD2	TGTGCCAGCAGTTACGGCGGGAGGTCCTACAATGAGCAGTTCTTC	CASSYGGRSYNEQFF
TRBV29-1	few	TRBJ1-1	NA	TGCAGCGTTTCTTCTGAAGCTTTCTTT	CSVSSEAFF
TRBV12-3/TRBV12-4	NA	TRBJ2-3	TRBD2	TGTGCCAGCACCCCGGGACTAGCGCGCACAGATACGCAGTATTTT	CASTPGLARTDTQYF
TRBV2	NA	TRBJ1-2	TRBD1	TGTGCCAGCAGCGTCGACCGGGACAGGGCTCACTATGGCTACACCTTC	CASSVDRDRAHYGYTF
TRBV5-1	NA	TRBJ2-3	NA	TGCGCCAGCTCGTCGGCAGGGGCTAGCACAGATATGCAGTATTTT	CASSSAGASTDMQYF
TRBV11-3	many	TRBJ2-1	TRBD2	TGTGCCAGCAGCTTAATCACTAGCGGGTTAAGGAATGAGCAGTTCTTC	CASSLITSGLRNEQFF
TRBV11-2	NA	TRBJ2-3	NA	TGCGCCAGCAGCCAAGAGTATGCTAGGAGCGCAGATACGCAGTATTTT	CASSQEYARSADTQYF
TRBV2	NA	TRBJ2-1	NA	TGTGCCAGCAAGGGAGGCAGGGGTGAACACAATGAGCAGTTCTTC	CASKGGRGEHNEQFF
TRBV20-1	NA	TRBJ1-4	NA	TGCAGTGCCTGGGAGGGGACATCCCTCGGTGAAAAACTGTTTTTT	CSAWEGTSLGEKLFF
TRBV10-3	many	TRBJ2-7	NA	TGTGCCATCAGTGAGCCGGGCTTCTACGAGCAGTACTTC	CAISEPGFYEQYF